The 7 T cell receptor beta chains reported below all come from one sample, sequenced in a study of blood T cell repertoires in COVID-19. Some clones are missing from TCRdb's copy, which holds only in-frame ones; the method was immunoSEQ multiplex PCR. This sample has roughly 86,000 clones, with about 87% found just once. Source material: peripheral blood. The origin of the receptors is a man aged 35 to 55 with acute or convalescent COVID-19.

This chain connects TRBV30 to TRBJ1-1; weak D call: TRBD1 (6 bases). Germline assignment: CDR1 GTSNPN and CDR2 SVGIG (reference sequence). Between the trimmed V and J ends, which lost 0 bases and 6 bases, there was a span of 11 bases. This CDR3 comprises 13 residues. CDR3 bases: TGTGCCTGGAGTGTACGGGGGGCGGCTGAAGCTTTCTTT. Its translation: CAWSVRGAAEAFF.

This clone has only one observation. CDR3 region: CASSLVGESSYEQYF. CDR3 nucleotides: TGCGCCAGCAGCTTGGTCGGGGAAAGTTCCTACGAGCAGTACTTC. V is TRBV5-1 and J is TRBJ2-7; possibly TRBD2 for D (5 bases). Germline V gives CDR1 SGHRS, CDR2 YFSETQ. Trimming left V 0 bases short and J 1 base short, with 11 bases between. The CDR3 is 15 amino acids.

This chain joins TRBV18 and TRBJ2-1; D gene unclear. This CDR3 comprises 11 residues. Germline lookup yields CDR1 KGHSH and CDR2 LQKENI. V lost 6 bases, J lost 5 bases, and 5 bases lay in between. CDR3 DNA sequence: TGTGCCAGCTCCCCTAACAATGAGCAGTTCTTC. Protein product: CASSPNNEQFF.

The chain is built from TRBV7-9 and TRBJ2-5, with a tentative D call TRBD1 (6 bases). This CDR3 spans 15 amino acids. The germline V gene has CDR1 SEHNR and CDR2 FQNEAQ (reference sequence). Trimming cost V 5 bases and J 1 base, with 14 bases left between them. CDR3 DNA sequence: TGTGCCAGCAGCATCAGGGGTATAGGCCAAGAGACCCAGTACTTC. This gives the protein CASSIRGIGQETQYF.

The table lists this clone with a count of one. This chain uses TRBV4-3 with TRBJ2-4; no firm D call. This CDR3 contains 15 residues. Germline CDR1 LGHNA, CDR2 YSLEER. The V end lost 0 bases, the J end lost 7 bases, and 13 bases lay between the germline ends. The CDR3 is CASSQEGIPENIQYF. The DNA for the CDR3 is TGCGCCAGCAGCCAAGAGGGTATTCCGGAGAACATTCAGTACTTC.

The count of this clone is one. This chain connects TRBV9 to TRBJ1-3; D is perhaps TRBD1 (5 bases). The CDR3 runs to 16 residues. The germline V gene encodes CDR1 SGDLS and CDR2 YYNGEE. The V end was cut by 3 bases, the J end by 3 bases, with 16 bases between. The CDR3 DNA reads as TGTGCCAGCAGCGCCACTCCCCGGACATTTGGAAACACCATATATTTT. This sequence encodes CASSATPRTFGNTIYF.

The chain is built from TRBV7-2 and TRBJ2-1; a possible D gene is TRBD2 (5 bases). Germline V CDR1 and CDR2: SGHTA, FQGNSA. V lost 5 bases, J lost 5 bases, and 13 bases lay in between. The CDR3 runs 14 residues. The CDR3 nucleotides read TGTGCCAGCAGCCAGAGCGGCATCAACAATGAGCAGTTCTTC. Translating gives CASSQSGINNEQFF.